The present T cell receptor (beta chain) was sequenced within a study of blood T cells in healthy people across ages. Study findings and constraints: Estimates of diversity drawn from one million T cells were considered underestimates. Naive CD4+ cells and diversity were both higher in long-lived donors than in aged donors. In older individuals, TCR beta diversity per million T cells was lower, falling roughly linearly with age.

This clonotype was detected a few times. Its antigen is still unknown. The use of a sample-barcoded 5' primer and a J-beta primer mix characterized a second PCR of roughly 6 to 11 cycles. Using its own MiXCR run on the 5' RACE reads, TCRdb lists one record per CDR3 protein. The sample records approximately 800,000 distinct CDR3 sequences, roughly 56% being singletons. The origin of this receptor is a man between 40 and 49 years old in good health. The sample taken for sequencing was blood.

The CDR3 DNA sequence: TGTGCCAGCAGCCAGGGGGACATTCAGTACTTC. Its translation is CASSQGDIQYF. This sequence joins TRBV5-6 and TRBJ2-4, with 7 bases fitting TRBD1. V dropped 4 bases and J dropped 8; count of bases not matched to a gene: 0. The CDR3 extends over 11 amino acids. Germline-derived CDR1 and CDR2 are SGHDT and YYEEEE.